The source of this T cell receptor (beta chain) is a study of CD8+CD57+ T cells in acquired aplastic anemia. Study at large: Roughly 10.8 million reads were obtained on average for healthy donor CD4+ cells.

Profiling that covered TCR beta VDJ and CDR3 relied on genomic DNA as its template. TCRdb ran MiXCR on the reads and lists one entry per CDR3 protein. The table has roughly 130,000 distinct CDR3 sequences, around 48% seen once. The CDR3 covers 13 residues. V was clipped by 2 bases and J by 4 bases, with 8 bases between them. Germline CDR1 is LNHDA and CDR2 is SQIVND (reference sequence). The TCR originated in a human donor in good health, serving as a control. The chain uses TRBV19 and TRBJ1-2; D not certain. Sequenced input: sorted CD4+, CD8+, or CD8+CD57+ T cells (not recorded which) from PBMCs. The chain's CDR3 is CASSILDRYGYTF. In DNA, the CDR3 is TGTGCCAGTAGTATATTAGACCGCTATGGCTACACCTTC.